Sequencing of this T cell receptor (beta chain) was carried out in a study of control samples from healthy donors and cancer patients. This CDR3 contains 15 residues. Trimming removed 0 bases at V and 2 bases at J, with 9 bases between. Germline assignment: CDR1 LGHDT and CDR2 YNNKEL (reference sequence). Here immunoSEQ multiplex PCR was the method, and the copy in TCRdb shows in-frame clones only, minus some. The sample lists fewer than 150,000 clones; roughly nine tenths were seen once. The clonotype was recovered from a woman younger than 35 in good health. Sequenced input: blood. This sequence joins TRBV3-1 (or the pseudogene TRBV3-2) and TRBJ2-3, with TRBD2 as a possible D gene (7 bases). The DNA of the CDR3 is TGTGCCAGCAGCCAAGAGGCGGGGGCCACAGATACGCAGTATTTT. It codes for CASSQEAGATDTQYF.